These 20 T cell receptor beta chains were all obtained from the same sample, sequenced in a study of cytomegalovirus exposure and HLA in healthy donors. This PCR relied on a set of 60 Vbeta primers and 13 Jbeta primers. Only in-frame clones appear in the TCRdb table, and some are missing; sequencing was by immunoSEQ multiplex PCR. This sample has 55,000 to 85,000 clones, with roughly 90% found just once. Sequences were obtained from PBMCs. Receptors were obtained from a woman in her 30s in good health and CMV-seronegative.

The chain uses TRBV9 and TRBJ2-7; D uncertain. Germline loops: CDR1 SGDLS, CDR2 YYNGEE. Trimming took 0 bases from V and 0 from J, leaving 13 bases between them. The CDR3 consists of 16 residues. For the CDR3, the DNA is TGTGCCAGCAGCGTAGGCGGCACCCCTGACTCCTACGAGCAGTACTTC. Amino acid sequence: CASSVGGTPDSYEQYF.

In DNA, the CDR3 is TGTGCCAGCAGCCGCCCCTTTACAGGGGCCGACACTGAAGCTTTCTTT. It encodes CASSRPFTGADTEAFF. This rearrangement joins TRBV7-9 to TRBJ1-1; 7 bases are shared with TRBD1. The CDR3 loop spans 16 amino acids. V dropped 5 bases and J dropped 3; count of bases not matched to a gene: 12. Germline loops: CDR1 SEHNR, CDR2 FQNEAQ (reference sequence).

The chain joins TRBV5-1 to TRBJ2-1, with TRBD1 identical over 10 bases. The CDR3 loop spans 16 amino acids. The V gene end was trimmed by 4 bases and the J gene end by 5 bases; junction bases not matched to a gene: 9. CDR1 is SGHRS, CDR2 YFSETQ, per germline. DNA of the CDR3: TGCGCCAGCAGCGGACCGGGACAGGGGTCCCACAATGAGCAGTTCTTC. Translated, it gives CASSGPGQGSHNEQFF.

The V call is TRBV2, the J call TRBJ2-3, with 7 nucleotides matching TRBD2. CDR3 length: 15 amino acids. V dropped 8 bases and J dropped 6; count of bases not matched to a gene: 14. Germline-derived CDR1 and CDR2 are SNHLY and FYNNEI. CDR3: CASSLSSGVYDTQYF. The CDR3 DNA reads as TGTGCCAGCTCTTTATCCAGCGGGGTCTATGATACGCAGTATTTT. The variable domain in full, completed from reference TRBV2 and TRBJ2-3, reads EPEVTQTPSHQVTQMGQEVILRCVPISNHLYFYWYRQILGQKVEFLVSFYNNEISEKSEIFDDQFSVERPDGSNFTLKIRSTKLEDSAMYFCASSLSSGVYDTQYFGPGTRLTVL.

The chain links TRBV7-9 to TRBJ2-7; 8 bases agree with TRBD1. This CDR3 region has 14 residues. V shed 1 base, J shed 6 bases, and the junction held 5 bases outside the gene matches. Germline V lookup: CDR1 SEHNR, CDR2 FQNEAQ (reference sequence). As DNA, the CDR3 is TGTGCCAGCAGCTTAGGGACAGGGAGTTCCGAGCAGTACTTC. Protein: CASSLGTGSSEQYF.

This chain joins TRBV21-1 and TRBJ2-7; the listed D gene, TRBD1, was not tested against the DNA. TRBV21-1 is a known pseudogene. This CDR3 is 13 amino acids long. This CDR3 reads CAGWWDSSYEQYF. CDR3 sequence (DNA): TGTGCCGGTTGGTGGGACAGCTCCTACGAGCAGTACTTC.

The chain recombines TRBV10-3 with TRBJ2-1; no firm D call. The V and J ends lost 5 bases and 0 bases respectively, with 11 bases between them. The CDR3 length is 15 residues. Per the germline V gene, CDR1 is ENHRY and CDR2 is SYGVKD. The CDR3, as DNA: TGTGCCATCAGTCGACTCACGAGCTCCTACAATGAGCAGTTCTTC. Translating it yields CAISRLTSSYNEQFF.

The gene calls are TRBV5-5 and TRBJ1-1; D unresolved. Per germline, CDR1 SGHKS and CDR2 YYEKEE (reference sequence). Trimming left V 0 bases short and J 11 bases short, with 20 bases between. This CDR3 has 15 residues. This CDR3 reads CASSLAGDEGTDAFF. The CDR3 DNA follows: TGTGCCAGCAGCTTGGCCGGTGACGAGGGTACGGACGCTTTCTTT. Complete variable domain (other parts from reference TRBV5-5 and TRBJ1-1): DAGVTQSPTHLIKTRGQQVTLRCSPISGHKSVSWYQQVLGQGPQFIFQYYEKEERGRGNFPDRFSARQFPNYSSELNVNALLLGDSALYLCASSLAGDEGTDAFFGQGTRLTVV.

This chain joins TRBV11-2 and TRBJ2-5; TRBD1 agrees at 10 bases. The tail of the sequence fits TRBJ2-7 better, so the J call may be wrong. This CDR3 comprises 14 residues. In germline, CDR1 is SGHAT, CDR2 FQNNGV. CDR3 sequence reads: CASSFGTGAYEQYF. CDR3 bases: TGTGCCAGCAGCTTCGGGACAGGGGCCTACGAGCAGTACTTC.

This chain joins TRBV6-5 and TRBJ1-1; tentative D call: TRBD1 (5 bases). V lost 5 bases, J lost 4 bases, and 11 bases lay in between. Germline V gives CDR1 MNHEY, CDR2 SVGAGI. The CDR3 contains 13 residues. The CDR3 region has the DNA TGTGCCAGCAGTAAAATAAGGGGCACTGAAGCTTTCTTT. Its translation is CASSKIRGTEAFF.

The CDR3 nucleotides read TGTGCCAGCAGTTTCTCTGTCCGGGACAGGGACCTTTCGGGCTACGAGCAGTACTTC. Translation: CASSFSVRDRDLSGYEQYF. The chain recombines TRBV28 with TRBJ2-7, with 9 nucleotides matching TRBD1. The CDR3 is made up of 19 amino acids. J gave up 3 bases and V 3 bases, and 18 bases lay outside the gene matches. Per the germline V gene, CDR1 is MDHEN and CDR2 is SYDVKM. Looking up the rest from reference TRBV28 and TRBJ2-7 gives the full variable domain: DVKVTQSSRYLVKRTGEKVFLECVQDMDHENMFWYRQDPGLGLRLIYFSYDVKMKEKGDIPEGYSVSREKKERFSLILESASTNQTSMYLCASSFSVRDRDLSGYEQYFGPGTRLTVT.

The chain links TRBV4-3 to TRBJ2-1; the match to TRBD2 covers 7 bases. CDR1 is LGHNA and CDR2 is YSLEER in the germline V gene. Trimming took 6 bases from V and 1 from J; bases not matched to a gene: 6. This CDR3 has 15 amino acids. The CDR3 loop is CASRQSGASYNEQFF. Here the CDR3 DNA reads TGCGCCAGCAGACAAAGCGGGGCTTCCTACAATGAGCAGTTCTTC.

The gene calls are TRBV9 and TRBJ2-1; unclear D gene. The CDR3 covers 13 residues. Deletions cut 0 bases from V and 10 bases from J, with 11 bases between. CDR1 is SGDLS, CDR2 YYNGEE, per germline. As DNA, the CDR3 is TGTGCCAGCAGCGTAGATAGCCCTGGGGAGCAGTTCTTC. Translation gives CASSVDSPGEQFF.

The CDR3 sequence: CASSLESGRTYNEQFF. The CDR3 DNA follows: TGCGCCAGCAGCTTGGAAAGCGGGAGAACCTACAATGAGCAGTTCTTC. This chain links TRBV5-1 with TRBJ2-1; 8 bases are a match to TRBD2. CDR1 and CDR2 (germline): SGHRS, YFSETQ. V was clipped by 0 bases and J by 2 bases; unmatched bases: 4. This CDR3 has 16 residues.

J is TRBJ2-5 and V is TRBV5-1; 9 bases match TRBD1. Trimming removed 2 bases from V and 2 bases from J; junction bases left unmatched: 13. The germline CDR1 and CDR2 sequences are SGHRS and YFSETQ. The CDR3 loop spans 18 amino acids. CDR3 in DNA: TGCGCCAGCAGCTTTATGGGGGGAGGACAGGGGTATCAAGAGACCCAGTACTTC. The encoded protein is CASSFMGGGQGYQETQYF.

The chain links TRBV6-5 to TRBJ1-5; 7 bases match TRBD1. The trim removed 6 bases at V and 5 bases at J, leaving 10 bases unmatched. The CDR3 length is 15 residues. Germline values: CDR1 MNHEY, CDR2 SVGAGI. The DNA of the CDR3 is TGTGCCAGCAGAACGTCGACAGGGACCTATCAGCCCCAGCATTTT. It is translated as CASRTSTGTYQPQHF.

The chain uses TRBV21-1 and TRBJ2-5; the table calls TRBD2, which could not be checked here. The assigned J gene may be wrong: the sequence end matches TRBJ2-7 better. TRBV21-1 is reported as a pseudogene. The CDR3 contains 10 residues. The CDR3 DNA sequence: TGTGCCAGCAGCAACTACGAGCAGTACTTC. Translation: CASSNYEQYF.

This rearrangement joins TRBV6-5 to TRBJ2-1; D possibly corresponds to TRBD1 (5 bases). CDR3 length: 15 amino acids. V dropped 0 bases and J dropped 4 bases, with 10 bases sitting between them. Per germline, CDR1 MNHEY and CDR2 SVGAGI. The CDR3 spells CASSYSPAGYNEQFF. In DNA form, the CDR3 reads TGTGCCAGCAGTTACTCTCCGGCAGGGTACAATGAGCAGTTCTTC.

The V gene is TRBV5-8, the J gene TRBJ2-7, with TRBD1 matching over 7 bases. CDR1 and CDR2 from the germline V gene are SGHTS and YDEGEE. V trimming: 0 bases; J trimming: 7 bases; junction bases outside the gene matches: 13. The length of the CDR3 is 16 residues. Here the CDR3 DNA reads TGTGCCAGCAGCTTGGATGGGGGCAGGGGGATGGTGGAGCAGTACTTC. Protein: CASSLDGGRGMVEQYF.

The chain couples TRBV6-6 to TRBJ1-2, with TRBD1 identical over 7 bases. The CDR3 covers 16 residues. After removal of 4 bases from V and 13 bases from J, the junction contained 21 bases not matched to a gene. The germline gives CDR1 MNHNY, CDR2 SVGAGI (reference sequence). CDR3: CASSWSSKGAAPICTF. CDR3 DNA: TGTGCCAGCAGTTGGTCCTCCAAGGGGGCAGCGCCGATCTGCACCTTC.